A single sample gave rise to the 29 T cell receptor beta chains below, sequenced in a study of shared clonotypes between healthy human individuals. Profiled with immunoSEQ multiplex PCR; TCRdb holds only in-frame clones, not every one. The sample yields fewer than 650,000 clones, roughly four fifths seen once. Sequenced material: PBMCs. These receptors were obtained from a woman aged 40 to 50 in good health. Some clones in this sample may be carry-over from other donors' samples.

This rearrangement joins TRBV6-1 to TRBJ2-1; no firm D call. V lost 11 bases and J 7 bases, leaving 18 bases between the germline ends. Germline CDR1 reads MNHNS; CDR2 reads SASEGT. The CDR3 has 13 amino acids. CDR3: CASTPTVGNEQFF. As DNA, the CDR3 is TGTGCCTCGACACCGACGGTGGGGAATGAGCAGTTCTTC.

The chain carries TRBV30 and TRBJ1-6; 7 bases are a match to TRBD1. This CDR3 is built from 17 residues. V was clipped by 5 bases and J by 1 base; unmatched bases: 11. Germline V lookup: CDR1 GTSNPN, CDR2 SVGIG (reference sequence). CDR3 coding DNA: TGTGCCTGGGTCCGGGGAGACAGGGCATCCTATAATTCACCCCTCCACTTT. It specifies CAWVRGDRASYNSPLHF.

Remarks on this clone: A far bigger clonotype differs at one base, so this is likely a read error. The rearrangement links TRBV13 to TRBJ1-1, with 7 positions matching TRBD1. V lost 1 base, J lost 8 bases, and 4 bases stayed unmatched. This CDR3 region has 13 residues. The germline V gene has CDR1 PRHDT and CDR2 FYEKMQ (reference sequence). The DNA of the CDR3 is TGTGCCAGCAGCTTAGTTAGGGGGCTAGAAGCTTTCTTT. Encoded protein: CASSLVRGLEAFF.

This clone was seen repeatedly, ten times or more. J is TRBJ1-1 and V is TRBV25-1; D not certain. The CDR3 contains 14 residues. The germline gives CDR1 MGHDK, CDR2 SYGVNS. V dropped 5 bases and J dropped 2 bases, with 12 bases sitting between them. The CDR3 nucleotides are TGTGCCAGCAGTCCCCCGGCAGACAACACTGAAGCTTTCTTT. Residues: CASSPPADNTEAFF.

In regard to this clone: A read error is the likely source, as a far larger clone sits one nucleotide away. The chain employs TRBV11-1 and TRBJ2-7; D is perhaps TRBD2 (6 bases). This CDR3 region has 13 residues. CDR1 is SGHAT, CDR2 FQDESV, per germline (reference sequence). The CDR3 spells CACSLGGVSEQYF. The CDR3 nucleotides read TGTGCCTGCAGCTTAGGAGGGGTTAGCGAGCAGTACTTC.

This clone was observed many times. The rearrangement uses TRBV28 and TRBJ1-2, with D perhaps TRBD1 (5 bases). With 5 bases removed from V and 5 bases from J, the gap between germline ends came to 18 bases. This CDR3 has 15 residues. The germline V gene encodes CDR1 MDHEN and CDR2 SYDVKM. The DNA for the CDR3 is TGTGCCAGCAGTCCTGTAGGCAGGGCAGGGTATGGCTACACCTTC. This encodes CASSPVGRAGYGYTF.

The chain carries TRBV27 and TRBJ1-2, with 7 bases that match TRBD1. With 3 bases clipped from V and 4 bases from J, the junction kept 5 bases outside the gene matches. This CDR3 region has 14 residues. From germline, CDR1 is MNHEY and CDR2 SMNVEV (reference sequence). The CDR3 region is CASSFRTGTYGYTF. The CDR3 nucleotides read TGTGCCAGCAGTTTTAGGACAGGCACCTATGGCTACACCTTC.

This chain joins TRBV7-2 and TRBJ2-5, with 7 nucleotides matching TRBD2. The CDR3 is 15 amino acids. Germline lookup yields CDR1 SGHTA and CDR2 FQGNSA. V lost 1 base, J lost 5 bases, and 7 bases stayed unmatched. As DNA, the CDR3 is TGTGCCAGCAGCTTAGATGGGGGGGGAGAGGAGACCCAGTACTTC. The encoded protein is CASSLDGGGEETQYF.

This clone was recorded a few times. V and J are TRBV6-5 and TRBJ2-3; tentative D call: TRBD2 (6 bases). Between the trimmed V and J ends, which lost 6 bases and 8 bases, there was a span of 15 bases. This CDR3 is built from 13 residues. In germline, CDR1 is MNHEY, CDR2 SVGAGI. CDR3 DNA sequence: TGTGCCAGCAGCCAAGACTGGCGGGGTACGCAGTATTTT. It encodes CASSQDWRGTQYF.

The chain is built from TRBV5-1 and TRBJ1-2; possible D gene TRBD1, 5 bases. Per the germline V gene, CDR1 is SGHRS and CDR2 is YFSETQ. This CDR3 has 13 amino acids. The germline V and J ends were trimmed by 0 bases and 6 bases, with 9 bases remaining between them. Written as DNA, the CDR3 is TGCGCCAGCAGCTTGGGGGGGTTCGATGGCTACACCTTC. It codes for CASSLGGFDGYTF.

The chain is built from TRBV27 and TRBJ1-2; TRBD1 agrees at 12 bases. The CDR3 contains 14 residues. The junction had 4 bases not matched to a gene; V was cut back by 3 bases and J by 8 bases. Looked up from germline, CDR1 is MNHEY and CDR2 is SMNVEV (reference sequence). The CDR3 loop is CASSFRDRGRGYTF. The CDR3 nucleotides read TGTGCCAGCAGTTTTAGGGACAGGGGGCGCGGCTACACCTTC.

This chain uses TRBV7-9 with TRBJ1-3, with D perhaps matching TRBD1 (6 bases). From germline, CDR1 is SEHNR and CDR2 FQNEAQ (reference sequence). The CDR3 contains 14 residues. V was clipped by 5 bases and J by 2 bases, with 10 bases between them. CDR3 sequence: CASSLYRAGNTIYF. In DNA form, the CDR3 reads TGTGCCAGCAGCCTCTACAGGGCTGGAAACACCATATATTTT.

V and J are TRBV19 and TRBJ1-3; tentatively, D is TRBD1 (5 bases). This CDR3 has 18 amino acids. V was clipped by 4 bases and J by 1 base, with 20 bases between them. CDR1 and CDR2 from the germline V gene are LNHDA and SQIVND (reference sequence). CDR3 region: CASSTRQTSNPSGNTIYF. CDR3 bases: TGTGCCAGTAGTACAAGACAGACCTCGAATCCTTCTGGAAACACCATATATTTT. Full variable domain (remainder filled in from reference TRBV19 and TRBJ1-3): DGGITQSPKYLFRKEGQNVTLSCEQNLNHDAMYWYRQDPGQGLRLIYYSQIVNDFQKGDIAEGYSVSREKKESFPLTVTSAQKNPTAFYLCASSTRQTSNPSGNTIYFGEGSWLTVV.

Comment on this clone: At one end, the junction sequence differs from germline, possibly due to a read error. This sequence joins TRBV27 and TRBJ2-7; 10 bases are a match to TRBD1. The CDR3 is made up of 17 amino acids. Germline assignment: CDR1 MNHEY and CDR2 SMNVEV (reference sequence). The CDR3 loop reads CASSFSYPGTGVSEQYF. DNA for the CDR3: TGTGCCAGCAGTTTCTCCTATCCCGGGACAGGGGTGTCCGAGCAGTATTTC.

Remarks on this clone: Mismatch with germline at one junction end may stem from a read error. V gene TRBV4-3 combines with J gene TRBJ2-7, with D unresolved. Germline V gene lookup returns CDR1 LGHNA and CDR2 YSLEER. The CDR3 has 18 residues. CDR3 sequence reads: CASSQGLRSDSCWLEEHF. CDR3 sequence (DNA): TGCGCCAGCAGCCAAGGACTGAGGAGTGACTCGTGTTGGCTAGAGGAGCACTTC.

The V gene is TRBV7-9, the J gene TRBJ1-1; no firm D call. Germline V gene lookup returns CDR1 SEHNR and CDR2 FQNEAQ (reference sequence). The CDR3 is made up of 12 amino acids. Between the trimmed V and J ends, which lost 2 bases and 7 bases, there was a span of 8 bases. The CDR3 sequence: CASSLPYYEAFF. The CDR3 region has the DNA TGTGCCAGCAGCTTACCCTACTATGAAGCTTTCTTT.

This clone was seen only a few times. A far larger clone is off by one base, so a read error is likely. In nucleotides, the CDR3 is TGTGCCAGCAGTGAGGGACAGGATAACACTGAAGCTTTCTTT. This translates into CASSEGQDNTEAFF. The rearrangement joins TRBV6-4 to TRBJ1-1, with TRBD1 matching 8 bases. The CDR3 runs to 14 residues. In germline, CDR1 is MRHNA, CDR2 SNTAGT. Losses at the gene ends were 3 bases for V and 2 bases for J; bases not matched to a gene: 2.

As regards this clone: Other nucleotide sequences from this sample produce the same CDR3. The rearrangement joins TRBV28 to TRBJ1-5; no clear D gene. Trimming stripped 3 bases from V and 7 bases from J, with 7 bases between. The CDR3 loop spans 12 amino acids. Germline V gives CDR1 MDHEN, CDR2 SYDVKM. Here the CDR3 reads CASSFLRQPQHF. The CDR3 bases are TGTGCCAGCAGTTTTTTGCGGCAGCCCCAGCATTTT.

This clone was seen just once. The chain is built from TRBV7-9 and TRBJ2-3, with 7 bases aligning to TRBD2. V shed 5 bases, J shed 5 bases, and the junction held 7 bases outside the gene matches. This CDR3 has 14 amino acids. Germline CDR1 reads SEHNR; CDR2 reads FQNEAQ (reference sequence). Here the CDR3 reads CASSIGDYKDTQYF. The DNA of the CDR3 is TGTGCCAGCAGCATCGGGGACTACAAAGATACGCAGTATTTT.

The CDR3 bases are TGTGCCAGCAGCCGTAAAGGGGGACTAAACATTCAGTACTTC. Translated: CASSRKGGLNIQYF. V is TRBV7-9 and J is TRBJ2-4, with D tentatively TRBD1 or TRBD2 (6 bases each). The CDR3 consists of 14 residues. The V end was cut by 5 bases, the J end by 6 bases, with 14 bases between. Germline V lookup: CDR1 SEHNR, CDR2 FQNEAQ (reference sequence).

This clone has ten or more counts. The chain employs TRBV28 and TRBJ2-5; 9 bases are a match to TRBD2. Trimming at V came to 3 bases and at J to 4 bases, leaving 9 bases not matched to a gene. Per the germline V gene, CDR1 is MDHEN and CDR2 is SYDVKM. This CDR3 region has 16 residues. As DNA, the CDR3 is TGTGCCAGCAGTTTCCTAGCGGGATCCGGTCGAGAGACCCAGTACTTC. Translated: CASSFLAGSGRETQYF.

As concerns this clone: It is likely a read error: a sequence one base away is far more abundant. Other DNA sequences in this sample translate to the same CDR3. V is TRBV29-1 and J is TRBJ2-1; 10 bases map to TRBD2. The V gene end was trimmed by 2 bases and the J gene end by 7 bases; junction bases not matched to a gene: 2. Germline V gives CDR1 SQVTM, CDR2 ANQGSEA. The CDR3 sequence is 13 residues long. The chain's CDR3 is CSVESGRGNEQFF. DNA of the CDR3: TGCAGCGTTGAAAGCGGGAGGGGTAATGAGCAGTTCTTC.

V and J are TRBV30 and TRBJ1-6, with a possible D match to TRBD1 (5 bases). The V gene lost 3 bases and the J gene lost 6 bases, with 15 bases spanning the gap. The CDR3 runs 15 residues. The germline gives CDR1 GTSNPN, CDR2 SVGIG (reference sequence). The CDR3 here is CAWRKGQEFNSPLHF. DNA for the CDR3: TGTGCCTGGAGGAAGGGGCAGGAATTTAATTCACCCCTCCACTTT.

This chain links TRBV6-6 with TRBJ1-2; 7 nucleotides line up with TRBD1. The germline V gene has CDR1 MNHNY and CDR2 SVGAGI (reference sequence). The CDR3 is 13 amino acids. J was trimmed by 8 bases and V by 4 bases; bases with no gene match: 7. The CDR3 bases are TGTGCCAGCAGTTCGGGACAGAGTAAGGGCTACACCTTC. This sequence encodes CASSSGQSKGYTF.

Details on this clone: A much larger clone sits a single nucleotide away, making a read error possible. V gene TRBV7-9 combines with J gene TRBJ2-2, with D hard to call. Between the trimmed V and J ends, which lost 6 bases and 5 bases, there was a span of 10 bases. CDR3 length equals 13 residues. The germline CDR1 and CDR2 sequences are SEHNR and FQNEAQ (reference sequence). The DNA of the CDR3 is TGTGCCAGCAGGGCGATGGGGACCGGGGAGCTGTTTTTT. Its protein product is CASRAMGTGELFF.

In its sample, this clone was seen a few times. The V and J genes are TRBV9 and TRBJ1-4; D gene uncertain. Trimming cost V 3 bases and J 6 bases, with 12 bases left between them. The CDR3 has 14 residues. Germline CDR1 is SGDLS and CDR2 is YYNGEE. CDR3 coding DNA: TGTGCCAGCAGCGCGGTCGGGAGGGATGAAAAACTGTTTTTT. Its protein is CASSAVGRDEKLFF. The full variable domain, rest sourced from reference TRBV9 and TRBJ1-4, is DSGVTQTPKHLITATGQRVTLRCSPRSGDLSVYWYQQSLDQGLQFLIQYYNGEERAKGNILERFSAQQFPDLHSELNLSSLELGDSALYFCASSAVGRDEKLFFGSGTQLSVL.

The CDR3 reads CSVGRVGTEAFF. Here the CDR3 DNA reads TGCAGCGTTGGAAGGGTTGGCACTGAAGCTTTCTTT. This chain links TRBV29-1 with TRBJ1-1; D gene unclear. This CDR3 is built from 12 residues. The V gene lost 4 bases and the J gene lost 4 bases, with 10 bases spanning the gap. The germline V gene encodes CDR1 SQVTM and CDR2 ANQGSEA.

This chain links TRBV5-1 with TRBJ2-3; the D is unclear. CDR1 is SGHRS and CDR2 is YFSETQ in the germline V gene. With 0 bases removed from V and 2 bases from J, the gap between germline ends came to 7 bases. The CDR3 consists of 14 residues. The CDR3 spells CASSLGAYTDTQYF. The CDR3 coding sequence is TGCGCCAGCAGCTTGGGGGCTTACACAGATACGCAGTATTTT.

To note about this clone: A far larger clone differs by one base, so this is likely a read error. The sample has other DNA sequences that encode this CDR3 too. The rearrangement joins TRBV7-9 to TRBJ2-7, with 8 bases lining up with TRBD1. Germline values: CDR1 SEHNR, CDR2 FQNEAQ (reference sequence). This CDR3 contains 19 residues. Trimming at V came to 0 bases and at J to 1 base, leaving 14 bases not matched to a gene. CDR3 bases: TGTGCCAGCAGCTTAGCTGTGAGAACAGGGGGACTGGGGTCCTACGAGCAGTACTTC. This gives the protein CASSLAVRTGGLGSYEQYF.